This T cell receptor (beta chain) was identified in a study of monozygotic twins with inflammatory bowel disease. Study-wide results and caveats: Cells of different T cell subtypes could not be told apart.

Worth noting for this clonotype: The antigen is unknown.

There were eight separate reactions per sample in which cDNA was made. Template switching introduced UMIs that contain a 6-nucleotide sample barcode. Nested amplification of TCRalpha and TCRbeta cDNA involved two PCRs of roughly 17 and 9 cycles. TCRdb reprocessed the 5' RACE reads and stores each CDR3 protein as one record, lacking DNA. In all, the sample yields 120,000 to 150,000 distinct CDR3 sequences. This CDR3 has 16 residues. V usage is TRBV12-3 or TRBV12-4 and J usage is TRBJ2-3; TCRdb picks TRBD1, but there is no DNA to check that call. The sample comprised blood. This receptor was taken from a human donor with ulcerative colitis or Crohn's disease, or a healthy co-twin of an affected twin (not recorded which). The CDR3 spells CASSLLGTGRPDTQYF.